Listed here are 18 T cell receptor beta chains from one sample, sequenced in a study of cytomegalovirus exposure and HLA in healthy donors. The PCR used 60 Vbeta and 13 Jbeta primers. Profiled with immunoSEQ multiplex PCR; TCRdb holds only in-frame clones, not every one. The profile shows around 200,000 clones, under 85% of them singletons. The sequenced sample was PBMCs. Every receptor here comes from a man aged 50 or older in good health and CMV-seronegative.

Concerning this clone itself: Other nucleotide sequences in the sample specify the same CDR3. The CDR3 coding sequence is TGCGCCAGCAGCTTGGTGTCAGGGCCCACAGATACGCAGTATTTT. Amino acid sequence: CASSLVSGPTDTQYF. The rearrangement uses TRBV5-1 and TRBJ2-3; perhaps TRBD1 as D (5 bases). Trimming left V 0 bases short and J 2 bases short, with 10 bases between. The CDR3 is 15 amino acids. Germline V gene sequence: CDR1 SGHRS, CDR2 YFSETQ.

This chain links TRBV7-9 with TRBJ1-2; no definite D call. This CDR3 contains 13 residues. Germline V gene lookup returns CDR1 SEHNR and CDR2 FQNEAQ (reference sequence). V lost 5 bases, J lost 1 base, and 8 bases lay in between. In DNA, the CDR3 is TGTGCCAGCAGCCGCGGGGATAACTATGGCTACACCTTC. Amino acids: CASSRGDNYGYTF.

The gene calls are TRBV7-2 and TRBJ2-7; tentatively, D is TRBD1 (6 bases). Trimming cost V 1 base and J 0 bases, with 13 bases left between them. From germline, CDR1 is SGHTA and CDR2 FQGNSA. The CDR3 spans 16 residues. The CDR3 DNA sequence: TGTGCCAGCAGCTTAGTCCAGGGGTCAAGCTCCTACGAGCAGTACTTC. Translation gives CASSLVQGSSSYEQYF. Supplemented by reference TRBV7-2 and TRBJ2-7, the full variable domain reads GAGVSQSPSNKVTEKGKDVELRCDPISGHTALYWYRQSLGQGLEFLIYFQGNSAPDKSGLPSDRFSAERTGGSVSTLTIQRTQQEDSAVYLCASSLVQGSSSYEQYFGPGTRLTVT.

The rearrangement uses TRBV5-4 and TRBJ1-3; D call uncertain. The CDR3 has 13 residues. Trimming removed 0 bases from V and 4 bases from J, with 5 bases in between. CDR1 is SGHNT and CDR2 is YYREEE in the germline V gene (reference sequence). The CDR3 spells CASSLAGGNTIYF. CDR3 DNA sequence: TGTGCCAGCAGCTTGGCGGGGGGAAACACCATATATTTT.

V usage is TRBV6-5 and J usage is TRBJ1-1; weak D call: TRBD1 (5 bases). This CDR3 is built from 15 residues. The ends were cut back, 7 bases at V and 5 bases at J, with 20 bases in the middle. Germline-derived CDR1 and CDR2 are MNHEY and SVGAGI. The CDR3 nucleotides are TGTGCCAGCAACCGGGGGGGGGTACTTGGGACTGAAGCTTTCTTT. Its protein is CASNRGGVLGTEAFF.

V usage is TRBV5-1 and J usage is TRBJ2-1; 7 bases line up with TRBD2. Germline CDR1 and CDR2: SGHRS and YFSETQ. The V and J ends lost 4 bases and 4 bases, in that order; junction bases with no gene match: 8. CDR3 length: 15 residues. CDR3 nucleotides: TGCGCCAGCAGCACGAGCGGGGTTCGATACAATGAGCAGTTCTTC. Its translation: CASSTSGVRYNEQFF.

This chain uses TRBV13 with TRBJ2-5; weak D call: TRBD2 (7 bases). Germline V CDR1 and CDR2: PRHDT, FYEKMQ (reference sequence). Deletions cut 5 bases from V and 4 bases from J, with 20 bases between. The CDR3 spans 16 residues. CDR3: CASSLVRGGRLETQYF. The CDR3 nucleotides read TGTGCCAGCAGCCTCGTGAGGGGGGGCAGGTTAGAGACCCAGTACTTC.

The chain recombines TRBV10-1 with TRBJ2-3; 15 bases are a match to TRBD2. The CDR3 loop spans 17 amino acids. The J segment lost 2 bases and the V segment lost 2 bases, leaving 2 bases of the junction unmatched. Germline V gene data show CDR1 as WNHNN and CDR2 as SYGVQD (reference sequence). CDR3: CASSEGTSGRTTDTQYF. DNA of the CDR3: TGCGCCAGCAGTGAGGGGACTAGCGGGAGGACCACAGATACGCAGTATTTT.

Details on this clone: Other DNA sequences of this sample code for an identical CDR3. V and J are TRBV4-1 and TRBJ2-3; 9 nucleotides agree with TRBD2. This CDR3 has 16 amino acids. J was trimmed by 0 bases and V by 1 base; bases with no gene match: 2. Germline values: CDR1 MGHRA, CDR2 YSYEKL. The CDR3 sequence is CASSQASGGSTDTQYF. CDR3 DNA: TGCGCCAGCAGCCAAGCGAGCGGGGGGAGCACAGATACGCAGTATTTT.

The chain has TRBV5-1 and TRBJ1-4; weak D call: TRBD1 (5 bases). The CDR3 is 16 residues long. Looked up from germline, CDR1 is SGHRS and CDR2 is YFSETQ. V was clipped by 0 bases and J by 7 bases, with 16 bases between them. The CDR3 DNA is TGCGCCAGCAGCTTGGAACAGGCTCGGTTAGGTGAAAAACTGTTTTTT. As protein: CASSLEQARLGEKLFF.

The V call is TRBV10-3, the J call TRBJ2-5; 11 positions match TRBD2. In germline, CDR1 is ENHRY, CDR2 SYGVKD. The CDR3 loop spans 16 amino acids. With V trimmed by 4 bases and J by 4 bases, 8 bases remained unmatched. The CDR3 loop reads CAISGGSGGAGETQYF. CDR3 coding DNA: TGTGCCATCAGTGGGGGTAGCGGGGGGGCCGGAGAGACCCAGTACTTC.

The V and J genes are TRBV30 and TRBJ2-7, with a weak D call TRBD1 (6 bases). Trimming removed 5 bases from V and 9 bases from J, with 17 bases in between. The CDR3 extends over 12 amino acids. Per the germline V gene, CDR1 is GTSNPN and CDR2 is SVGIG (reference sequence). The CDR3 loop reads CAWGENRERQYF. DNA for the CDR3: TGTGCCTGGGGGGAGAACAGGGAACGGCAGTACTTC.

A few counts support this clone. This chain joins TRBV28 and TRBJ1-1; no definite D call. CDR3 length: 13 residues. Per the germline V gene, CDR1 is MDHEN and CDR2 is SYDVKM. V was shortened by 6 bases and J by 5 bases, with 13 bases between the two germline ends. The CDR3 nucleotides are TGTGCCAGCAGCCAGTCCCGGGTGACTGAAGCTTTCTTT. Translating gives CASSQSRVTEAFF.

The chain couples TRBV7-2 to TRBJ2-3; a possible D gene is TRBD1 (6 bases). In germline, CDR1 is SGHTA, CDR2 FQGNSA. The length of the CDR3 is 16 residues. Trimming left V 1 base short and J 4 bases short, with 15 bases between. The DNA of the CDR3 is TGTGCCAGCAGCTTAGTAGCCGGAAAGGGGGCAGATACGCAGTATTTT. Translated, it gives CASSLVAGKGADTQYF.

This chain links TRBV4-1 with TRBJ2-5, with 10 nucleotides matching TRBD2. V lost 0 bases, J lost 1 base, and 2 bases stayed unmatched. CDR1 is MGHRA, CDR2 YSYEKL, per germline. The CDR3 runs 16 residues. The CDR3 loop reads CASSQEPSGSQETQYF. The CDR3, as DNA: TGCGCCAGCAGCCAAGAGCCTAGCGGGAGCCAAGAGACCCAGTACTTC.

V usage is TRBV5-1 and J usage is TRBJ2-5; D is perhaps TRBD2 (6 bases). The V and J ends lost 2 bases and 2 bases respectively, with 7 bases between them. The CDR3 length is 13 residues. Germline V gene lookup returns CDR1 SGHRS and CDR2 YFSETQ. The CDR3 DNA reads TGCGCCAGCAGCTTCGGGGGTCAAGAGACCCAGTACTTC. Amino acids: CASSFGGQETQYF.

The chain links TRBV6-5 to TRBJ2-3, with 14 nucleotides matching TRBD2. Germline CDR1 is MNHEY and CDR2 is SVGAGI. The CDR3 has 15 amino acids. Trimming at V came to 5 bases and at J to 8 bases, leaving 6 bases not matched to a gene. In DNA form, the CDR3 reads TGTGCCAGCAGTAGGGGGACTAGCGGGAGCGTTACGCAGTATTTT. It is translated as CASSRGTSGSVTQYF.

This clone was counted between two and nine times. This chain joins TRBV6-1 and TRBJ1-2; 7 bases fit TRBD1. CDR3 length equals 17 residues. The V gene's germline CDR1 is MNHNS and CDR2 SASEGT. With V trimmed by 1 base and J by 4 bases, 12 bases remained unmatched. In nucleotides, the CDR3 is TGTGCCAGCAGTGAAGACTCAGGGGCAGGGGGACTCTATGGCTACACCTTC. Protein sequence: CASSEDSGAGGLYGYTF.